This T cell receptor (beta chain) was sequenced during a study of cytomegalovirus exposure and HLA in healthy donors. Study summary: The Caucasian-associated ancestry cluster held less than 85% of around 380 genotyped donors.

Germline CDR1 is SGHVS and CDR2 is FNYEAQ. V lost 2 bases and J lost 0, with 7 bases in between. This CDR3 is 15 amino acids long. Study-wide points: Association of a missense DCLRE1C variant with TCR beta V- and J-gene trimming was reported in a later analysis. The likely origin of a cluster of highly shared sequence variants was a sequencing artifact.

The sample holds a few counts of this clone. The antigen remains undetermined. PCR amplification relied on 60 Vbeta primers (plus 13 Jbeta primers). Assay: immunoSEQ multiplex PCR; the TCRdb copy retains only in-frame clones and omits some. The sample records roughly 120,000 clones, 65% to 85% being singletons. Healthy bone marrow donors made up the donors. This sequence was found in a woman aged 25 to 39 in good health and CMV-seropositive. Sequenced input: PBMCs. The chain recombines TRBV7-6 with TRBJ1-4; D not resolved. CDR3 amino acids: CASSLFATTNEKLFF. CDR3 nucleotide sequence: TGTGCCAGCAGCTTATTTGCGACAACTAATGAAAAACTGTTTTTT.